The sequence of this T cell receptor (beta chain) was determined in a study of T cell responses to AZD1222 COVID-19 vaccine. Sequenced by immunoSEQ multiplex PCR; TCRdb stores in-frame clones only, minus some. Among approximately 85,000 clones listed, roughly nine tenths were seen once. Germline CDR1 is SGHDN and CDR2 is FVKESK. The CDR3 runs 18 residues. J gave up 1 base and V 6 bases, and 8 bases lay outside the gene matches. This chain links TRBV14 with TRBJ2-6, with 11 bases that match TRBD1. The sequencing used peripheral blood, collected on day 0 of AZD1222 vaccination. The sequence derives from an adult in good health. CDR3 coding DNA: TGTGCCAGCAGTCGGACAGGGGGCGCGGGGTCTGGGGCCAACGTCCTGACTTTC. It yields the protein CASSRTGGAGSGANVLTF.